This T cell receptor beta chain was sequenced for a study of neurological immune-mediated disorders. With 10-nucleotide random UMIs included, cDNA was synthesized by 5'RACE. Every sequencing run gave over 180 million TCR-beta sequences, taken from 15-18 subjects. Using its own MiXCR run on the 5' RACE reads, TCRdb lists one record per CDR3 protein. The table includes fewer than 20,000 distinct CDR3 sequences, 27% detected once. The CDR3 covers 13 residues. V shed 2 bases and J 8 bases; nucleotides not matched to a gene: 6. Looked up from germline, CDR1 is SGHKS and CDR2 is YYEKEE (reference sequence). This clonotype is classed as medium-sized.

The TCR sequence derives from a man aged 45-65 years with HTLV-1-associated myelopathy (HAM/TSP). The chain has TRBV5-5 and TRBJ1-2; the match to TRBD1 covers 7 bases. The sample comprised PBMCs. CDR3 coding DNA: TGTGCCAGCAGCTTAACAGGGGAGGCCGGCTACACCTTC. Protein product: CASSLTGEAGYTF.